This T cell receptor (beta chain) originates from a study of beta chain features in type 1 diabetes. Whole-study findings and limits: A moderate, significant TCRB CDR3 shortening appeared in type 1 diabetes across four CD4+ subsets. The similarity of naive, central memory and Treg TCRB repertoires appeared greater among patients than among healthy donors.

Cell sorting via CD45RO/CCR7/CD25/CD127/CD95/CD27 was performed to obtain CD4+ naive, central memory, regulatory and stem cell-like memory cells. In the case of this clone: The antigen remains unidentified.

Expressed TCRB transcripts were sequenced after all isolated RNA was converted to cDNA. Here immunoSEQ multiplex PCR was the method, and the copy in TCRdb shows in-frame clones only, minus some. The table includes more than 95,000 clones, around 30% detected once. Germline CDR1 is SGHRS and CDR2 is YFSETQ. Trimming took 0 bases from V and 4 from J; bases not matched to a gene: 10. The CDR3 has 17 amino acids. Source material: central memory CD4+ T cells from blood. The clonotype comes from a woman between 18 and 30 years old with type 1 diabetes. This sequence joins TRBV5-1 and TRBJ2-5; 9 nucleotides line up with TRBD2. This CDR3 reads CASSLAEAGGPVETQYF. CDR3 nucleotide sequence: TGCGCCAGCAGCTTGGCCGAGGCGGGAGGGCCTGTAGAGACCCAGTACTTC.